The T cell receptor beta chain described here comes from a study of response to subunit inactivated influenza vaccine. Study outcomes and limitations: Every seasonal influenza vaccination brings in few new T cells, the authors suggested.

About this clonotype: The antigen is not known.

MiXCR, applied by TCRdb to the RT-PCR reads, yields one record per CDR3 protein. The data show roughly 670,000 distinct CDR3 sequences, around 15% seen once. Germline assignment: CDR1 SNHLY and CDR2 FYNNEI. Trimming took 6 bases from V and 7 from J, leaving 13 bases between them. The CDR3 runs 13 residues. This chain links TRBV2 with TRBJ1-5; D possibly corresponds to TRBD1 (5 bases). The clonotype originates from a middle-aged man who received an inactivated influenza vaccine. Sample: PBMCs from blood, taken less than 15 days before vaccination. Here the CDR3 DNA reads TGTGCCAGCAGCGGGAATGGGGGGCAGCCCCAGCATTTT. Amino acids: CASSGNGGQPQHF.